The rows below give T cell receptor beta chains drawn from one sample of a study of shared clonotypes between healthy human individuals. The method was immunoSEQ multiplex PCR; TCRdb's version includes in-frame clones alone and lacks a portion of them. The repertoire holds around 1,000,000 clones, with about 72% as singletons. The sample was memory CD4+ T cells from PBMCs. The source is a man aged 18 to 30 in good health. Some clones in this sample may be carry-over from other donors' samples. Each CDR3 is given with its conserved first and last residue. The order of the fields is V gene, D gene, clone size, J gene, CDR3 protein, CDR3 DNA. D genes are given only for firm matches. Clone sizes are given selectively: once, few, many, or a class where the clone is expanded.

V: TRBV7-9
D: -
size: -
J: TRBJ2-7
CDR3: CASSLAAPGATSEQYF
DNA: TGTGCCAGCAGCTTAGCGGCTCCGGGGGCGACGAGCGAGCAGTACTTC

V: TRBV6-5
D: -
size: -
J: TRBJ2-7
CDR3: CASSYSPDRSYEQYF
DNA: TGTGCCAGCAGTTACTCTCCAGACCGCTCCTACGAGCAGTACTTC

V: TRBV7-3
D: TRBD2
size: few
J: TRBJ2-1
CDR3: CASGPGTGGYNEQFF
DNA: TGTGCCAGCGGACCTGGAACGGGAGGATACAATGAGCAGTTCTTC

V: TRBV11-2
D: -
size: -
J: TRBJ2-3
CDR3: CASSLDRTDTQYF
DNA: TGTGCCAGCAGCTTAGATCGAACAGATACGCAGTATTTT

V: TRBV5-5
D: TRBD2
size: -
J: TRBJ2-3
CDR3: CASSLTGTSGRLNTQYF
DNA: TGTGCCAGCAGCTTGACCGGGACTAGCGGGAGGCTAAATACGCAGTATTTT

V: TRBV15
D: -
size: -
J: TRBJ1-5
CDR3: CATSRGGAQVAQHF
DNA: TGTGCCACCAGCAGGGGGGGCGCTCAGGTAGCCCAGCATTTT

V: TRBV7-2
D: -
size: once
J: TRBJ2-7
CDR3: CASSLTGYSYEQYF
DNA: TGTGCCAGCAGTTTAACAGGGTACTCCTACGAGCAGTACTTC

V: TRBV11-2
D: -
size: -
J: TRBJ2-7
CDR3: CASSVGGELLYEQYF
DNA: TGTGCCAGCAGCGTAGGGGGTGAGCTTCTCTACGAGCAGTACTTC

V: TRBV4-1
D: -
size: -
J: TRBJ2-3
CDR3: CASSRPGGGTDTQYF
DNA: TGCGCCAGCAGCCGTCCGGGCGGAGGCACAGATACGCAGTATTTT

V: TRBV27
D: -
size: -
J: TRBJ2-7
CDR3: CARTGLVGEQYF
DNA: TGTGCCAGGACAGGTCTGGTGGGCGAGCAGTACTTC

V: TRBV1
D: -
size: few
J: TRBJ1-5
CDR3: CTSSPVGEQHF
DNA: TGCACCAGCAGCCCCGTCGGGGAGCAGCATTTT

V: TRBV7-8
D: -
size: few
J: TRBJ1-1
CDR3: CASSLIVRVDEAFF
DNA: TGTGCCAGCAGCTTAATAGTCAGAGTCGACGAAGCTTTCTTT

V: TRBV9
D: -
size: -
J: TRBJ1-5
CDR3: CASSEGGDNQPQHF
DNA: TGTGCCAGCAGCGAAGGGGGGGACAATCAGCCCCAGCATTTT

V: TRBV5-1
D: -
size: -
J: TRBJ2-3
CDR3: CASSFSGEPLGTQYF
DNA: TGCGCCAGCAGCTTCTCCGGGGAGCCGCTGGGTACGCAGTATTTT

V: TRBV5-1
D: -
size: -
J: TRBJ2-2
CDR3: CASSPNSGELFF
DNA: TGCGCCAGCAGCCCCAATTCCGGGGAGCTGTTTTTT

V: TRBV28
D: TRBD2
size: few
J: TRBJ2-5
CDR3: CASSFGRASERGETQYF
DNA: TGTGCCAGCAGTTTCGGGCGGGCCAGTGAGCGGGGAGAGACCCAGTACTTC

V: TRBV4-3
D: TRBD2
size: -
J: TRBJ2-3
CDR3: CASSPGTSGTADTQYF
DNA: TGCGCCAGCAGCCCCGGGACTAGCGGGACCGCAGATACGCAGTATTTT

V: TRBV2
D: -
size: -
J: TRBJ1-5
CDR3: CASGPGNLNQPQHF
DNA: TGTGCCAGCGGCCCCGGGAACTTAAATCAGCCCCAGCATTTT

V: TRBV11-2
D: TRBD2
size: -
J: TRBJ2-7
CDR3: CASSVLSGGYEQYF
DNA: TGTGCCAGCAGCGTTTTGAGCGGGGGCTACGAGCAGTACTTC

V: TRBV4-2
D: TRBD1
size: -
J: TRBJ1-4
CDR3: CASSLRSGQGLNEKLFF
DNA: TGTGCCAGCAGCCTCCGCAGCGGACAGGGTCTTAATGAAAAACTGTTTTTT

V: TRBV28
D: -
size: -
J: TRBJ2-3
CDR3: CASSLRGGTDTQYF
DNA: TGTGCCAGCAGTTTAAGAGGGGGCACAGATACGCAGTATTTT

V: TRBV5-1
D: -
size: -
J: TRBJ2-1
CDR3: CASSPSGGSYNEQFF
DNA: TGCGCCAGCAGCCCGAGTGGAGGCTCCTACAATGAGCAGTTCTTC

V: TRBV2
D: TRBD2
size: -
J: TRBJ2-2
CDR3: CASSQGLRTGELFF
DNA: TGTGCCAGCAGTCAGGGACTAAGGACCGGGGAGCTGTTTTTT

V: TRBV10-3
D: -
size: -
J: TRBJ2-7
CDR3: CAISFDNEQYF
DNA: TGTGCCATCAGTTTTGACAACGAGCAGTACTTC

V: TRBV5-1
D: TRBD2
size: -
J: TRBJ2-1
CDR3: CASSLGLAGGQGEQFF
DNA: TGCGCCAGCAGCCTAGGACTAGCGGGGGGTCAGGGTGAGCAGTTCTTC

V: TRBV6-6
D: -
size: few
J: TRBJ1-5
CDR3: CASSRYRDYSNQPQHF
DNA: TGTGCCAGCAGTAGGTACCGGGATTATAGCAATCAGCCCCAGCATTTT

V: TRBV4-3
D: -
size: -
J: TRBJ2-7
CDR3: CASSQLSPPYEQYF
DNA: TGCGCCAGCAGCCAACTATCTCCGCCCTACGAGCAGTACTTC

V: TRBV11-2
D: -
size: -
J: TRBJ2-7
CDR3: CASSLVFTSYEQYF
DNA: TGTGCCAGCAGCTTAGTTTTCACGTCCTACGAGCAGTACTTC

V: TRBV29-1
D: -
size: -
J: TRBJ2-2
CDR3: CSVGWLGAPAGELFF
DNA: TGCAGCGTGGGGTGGCTGGGGGCGCCGGCCGGGGAGCTGTTTTTT

V: TRBV19
D: -
size: -
J: TRBJ2-3
CDR3: CASSKGFSRSTDTQYF
DNA: TGTGCCAGTAGTAAAGGGTTCTCAAGGAGCACAGATACGCAGTATTTT

V: TRBV4-3
D: -
size: -
J: TRBJ2-2
CDR3: CASSQRGGSTGELFF
DNA: TGCGCCAGCAGCCAGAGAGGGGGATCGACCGGGGAGCTGTTTTTT

V: TRBV21-1
D: -
size: -
J: TRBJ2-3
CDR3: CASSKEDTQYF
DNA: TGTGCCAGCAGCAAGGAGGATACGCAGTATTTT

V: TRBV28
D: -
size: -
J: TRBJ1-2
CDR3: CASGPPGARAGYTF
DNA: TGTGCCAGTGGGCCGCCCGGGGCACGGGCTGGCTACACCTTC

V: TRBV29-1
D: TRBD2
size: -
J: TRBJ2-5
CDR3: CSVEGGVAGLGTQYF
DNA: TGCAGCGTTGAGGGGGGAGTAGCGGGATTAGGAACCCAGTACTTC

V: TRBV30
D: -
size: few
J: TRBJ2-1
CDR3: CAWSVTQDNEQFF
DNA: TGTGCCTGGAGTGTAACCCAGGACAATGAGCAGTTCTTC

V: TRBV5-8
D: TRBD2
size: -
J: TRBJ2-3
CDR3: CASSPGTSGKADTQYF
DNA: TGTGCCAGCAGCCCAGGGACTAGCGGGAAGGCAGATACGCAGTATTTT

V: TRBV18
D: TRBD1
size: -
J: TRBJ1-5
CDR3: CASSPDRTGQPQHF
DNA: TGTGCCAGCTCCCCGGACAGGACAGGACAGCCCCAGCATTTT

V: TRBV2
D: -
size: -
J: TRBJ2-1
CDR3: CASSEGGLAVSYNEQFF
DNA: TGTGCCAGCAGTGAAGGTGGTCTGGCTGTCTCCTACAATGAGCAGTTCTTC

V: TRBV7-2
D: TRBD1
size: few
J: TRBJ1-3
CDR3: CASSLQQGQGNTIYF
DNA: TGTGCCAGCAGCCTACAACAGGGACAGGGAAACACCATATATTTT

V: TRBV5-1
D: -
size: -
J: TRBJ1-2
CDR3: CASSFLGAGDGYTF
DNA: TGCGCCAGCAGCTTCTTGGGGGCTGGAGATGGCTACACCTTC

V: TRBV2
D: TRBD2
size: -
J: TRBJ2-3
CDR3: CASIGGRTDTQYF
DNA: TGTGCCAGCATCGGCGGGAGAACAGATACGCAGTATTTT

V: TRBV19
D: TRBD2
size: -
J: TRBJ2-1
CDR3: CASIPSGSRSEQFF
DNA: TGTGCCAGTATCCCTAGCGGGAGCAGGAGTGAGCAGTTCTTC

V: TRBV11-2
D: TRBD1
size: -
J: TRBJ1-2
CDR3: CASSPLAGGDGYTF
DNA: TGTGCCAGCAGCCCCCTCGCAGGGGGGGATGGCTACACCTTC

V: TRBV7-2
D: -
size: -
J: TRBJ2-5
CDR3: CASSLVLAQETQYF
DNA: TGTGCCAGCAGCTTAGTTTTGGCCCAAGAGACCCAGTACTTC

V: TRBV2
D: -
size: medium-sized
J: TRBJ1-2
CDR3: CASNIGARNGYTF
DNA: TGTGCCAGCAATATCGGGGCGAGAAATGGCTACACCTTC

V: TRBV25-1
D: TRBD2
size: -
J: TRBJ2-7
CDR3: CASSEAGASGSYEQYF
DNA: TGTGCCAGCAGTGAAGCGGGAGCATCTGGATCCTACGAGCAGTACTTC

V: TRBV12-1
D: -
size: few
J: TRBJ2-7
CDR3: CASSHSVDRTGDYEQYF
DNA: TGTGCCAGCAGCCACTCGGTGGACAGGACCGGGGACTACGAGCAGTACTTC

V: TRBV5-1
D: -
size: -
J: TRBJ2-2
CDR3: CASSPEGLAGELFF
DNA: TGCGCCAGCAGCCCTGAAGGGCTTGCCGGGGAGCTGTTTTTT

V: TRBV5-4
D: -
size: -
J: TRBJ1-2
CDR3: CASSGRTAYNYGYTF
DNA: TGTGCCAGCAGCGGGAGGACAGCCTATAACTATGGCTACACCTTC

V: TRBV19
D: -
size: -
J: TRBJ2-3
CDR3: CASSPEGRSLRYF
DNA: TGTGCCAGTAGCCCCGAAGGACGGTCACTTCGGTATTTT

V: TRBV10-2
D: -
size: -
J: TRBJ1-4
CDR3: CASRARKSLSSDEKLFF
DNA: TGCGCCAGCAGGGCACGCAAGTCCCTGTCGTCGGATGAAAAACTGTTTTTT

V: TRBV9
D: -
size: -
J: TRBJ2-5
CDR3: CASSDHPETQYF
DNA: TGTGCCAGCAGCGATCATCCAGAGACCCAGTACTTC

V: TRBV5-1
D: -
size: -
J: TRBJ1-2
CDR3: CASSLQVGANYGYTF
DNA: TGCGCCAGCAGCCTTCAAGTGGGGGCTAACTATGGCTACACCTTC

V: TRBV11-2
D: TRBD2
size: few
J: TRBJ2-3
CDR3: CASSLETSGITDTQYF
DNA: TGTGCCAGCAGCTTGGAGACTAGCGGGATTACAGATACGCAGTATTTT

V: TRBV2
D: TRBD1
size: -
J: TRBJ1-4
CDR3: CASSYLTGGNEKLFF
DNA: TGTGCCAGCAGTTACTTGACAGGGGGCAATGAAAAACTGTTTTTT

V: TRBV30
D: TRBD1
size: -
J: TRBJ1-4
CDR3: CAWSRPGQGAEKLFF
DNA: TGTGCCTGGAGCCGCCCGGGACAGGGGGCGGAAAAACTGTTTTTT

V: TRBV7-9
D: -
size: -
J: TRBJ2-1
CDR3: CASSLAGSYNEQFF
DNA: TGTGCCAGCAGCTTAGCGGGATCCTACAATGAGCAGTTCTTC

V: TRBV2
D: -
size: -
J: TRBJ1-5
CDR3: CASNWDSNQPQHF
DNA: TGTGCCAGCAATTGGGATAGCAATCAGCCCCAGCATTTT

V: TRBV6-4
D: -
size: -
J: TRBJ1-5
CDR3: CASSLRANQPQHF
DNA: TGTGCCAGCAGCCTCCGGGCCAATCAGCCCCAGCATTTT

V: TRBV30
D: -
size: -
J: TRBJ2-3
CDR3: CAWSVGLAASTDTQYF
DNA: TGTGCCTGGAGTGTTGGGTTAGCGGCTAGCACAGATACGCAGTATTTT